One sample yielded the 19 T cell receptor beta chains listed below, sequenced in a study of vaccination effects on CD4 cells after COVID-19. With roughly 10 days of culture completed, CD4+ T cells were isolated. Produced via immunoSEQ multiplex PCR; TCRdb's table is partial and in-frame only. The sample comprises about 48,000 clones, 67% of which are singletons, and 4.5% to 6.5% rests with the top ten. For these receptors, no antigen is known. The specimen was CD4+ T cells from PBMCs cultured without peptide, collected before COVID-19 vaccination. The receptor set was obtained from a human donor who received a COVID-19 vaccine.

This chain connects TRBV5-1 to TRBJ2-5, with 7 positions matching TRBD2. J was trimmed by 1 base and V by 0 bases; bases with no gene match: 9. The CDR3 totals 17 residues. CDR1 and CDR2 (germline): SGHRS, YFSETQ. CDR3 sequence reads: CASSLGSGGGGQETQYF. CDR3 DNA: TGCGCCAGCAGCTTGGGCAGCGGCGGGGGTGGCCAAGAGACCCAGTACTTC.

CDR3 sequence reads: CASSQRDNGELFF. In nucleotides, the CDR3 is TGTGCCAGCAGCCAAAGGGATAACGGGGAGCTGTTTTTT. The J gene is TRBJ2-2, the V gene TRBV3-1 (or the pseudogene TRBV3-2); D not resolved. The CDR3 length is 13 residues. The germline gives CDR1 LGHDT, CDR2 YNNKEL (reference sequence). Trimming shortened V by 2 bases and J by 7 bases, and 8 bases separated the two germline ends.

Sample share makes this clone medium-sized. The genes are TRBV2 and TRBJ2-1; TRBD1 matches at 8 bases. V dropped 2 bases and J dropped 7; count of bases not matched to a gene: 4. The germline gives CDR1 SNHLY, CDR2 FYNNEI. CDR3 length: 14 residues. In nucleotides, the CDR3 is TGTGCCAGCAGTGAACAGGGGGCCCTTAATGAGCAGTTCTTC. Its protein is CASSEQGALNEQFF.

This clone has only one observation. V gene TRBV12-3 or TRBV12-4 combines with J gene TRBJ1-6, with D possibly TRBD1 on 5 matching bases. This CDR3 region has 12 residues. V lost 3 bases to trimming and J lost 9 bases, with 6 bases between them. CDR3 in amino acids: CASSFGGSPLHF. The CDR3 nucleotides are TGTGCCAGCAGTTTTGGGGGTTCACCCCTCCACTTT.

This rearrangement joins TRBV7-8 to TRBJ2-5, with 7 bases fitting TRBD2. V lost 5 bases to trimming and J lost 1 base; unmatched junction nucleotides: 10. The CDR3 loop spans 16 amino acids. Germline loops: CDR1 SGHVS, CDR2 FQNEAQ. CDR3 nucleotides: TGTGCCAGCAGCCCGTGGGAGGGAGGGTCCCAAGAGACCCAGTACTTC. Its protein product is CASSPWEGGSQETQYF. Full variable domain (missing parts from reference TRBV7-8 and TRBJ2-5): GAGVSQSPRYKVAKRGQDVALRCDPISGHVSLFWYQQALGQGPEFLTYFQNEAQLDKSGLPSDRFFAERPEGSVSTLKIQRTQQEDSAVYLCASSPWEGGSQETQYFGPGTRLLVL.

CDR3 loop: CASSLGSLGNYGYTF. CDR3 DNA sequence: TGTGCCAGCAGCCTTGGGTCGCTGGGTAACTATGGCTACACCTTC. This rearrangement joins TRBV7-2 to TRBJ1-2; D is uncertain. V was clipped by 5 bases and J by 1 base, with 14 bases between them. Germline-derived CDR1 and CDR2 are SGHTA and FQGNSA. The CDR3 consists of 15 residues.

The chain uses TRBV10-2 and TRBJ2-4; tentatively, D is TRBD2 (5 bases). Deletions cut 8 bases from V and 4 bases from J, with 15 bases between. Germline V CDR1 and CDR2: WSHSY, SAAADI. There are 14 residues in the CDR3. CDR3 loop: CASRLTGSKNIQYF. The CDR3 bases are TGCGCCAGCCGATTAACGGGATCTAAAAACATTCAGTACTTC.

CDR3 nucleotides: TGCAGTGCTAGTTTCGACACTCCCTACGAGCAGTACTTC. This gives the protein CSASFDTPYEQYF. The chain couples TRBV20-1 to TRBJ2-7, with D uncertain. Germline V gene data show CDR1 as DFQATT and CDR2 as SNEGSKA (reference sequence). The CDR3 covers 13 residues. V gave up 3 bases and J gave up 2 bases, with 11 bases separating them.

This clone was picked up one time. CDR3 amino acids: CASSEALVRPNNQPQHF. DNA of the CDR3: TGTGCCAGCAGTGAAGCGCTTGTCCGGCCGAACAATCAGCCCCAGCATTTT. The chain employs TRBV2 and TRBJ1-5; D gene uncertain. CDR1 and CDR2 from the germline V gene are SNHLY and FYNNEI. The CDR3 has 17 residues. Trimming took off 0 bases at V and 3 bases at J, with 15 bases between the two ends.

CDR3 DNA: TGTGCCAGCAGCTTAAGCTCATCCTGGGAGGACTATGGCTACACCTTC. Its translation is CASSLSSSWEDYGYTF. V and J are TRBV7-9 and TRBJ1-2; D call uncertain. Deletions cut 2 bases from V and 3 bases from J, with 16 bases between. From germline, CDR1 is SEHNR and CDR2 FQNEAQ (reference sequence). The CDR3 contains 16 residues.

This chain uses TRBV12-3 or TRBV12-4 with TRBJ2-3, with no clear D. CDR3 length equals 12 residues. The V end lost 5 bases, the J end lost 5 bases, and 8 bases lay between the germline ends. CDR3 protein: CASSPKGDTQYF. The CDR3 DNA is TGTGCCAGCAGTCCTAAGGGAGATACGCAGTATTTT.

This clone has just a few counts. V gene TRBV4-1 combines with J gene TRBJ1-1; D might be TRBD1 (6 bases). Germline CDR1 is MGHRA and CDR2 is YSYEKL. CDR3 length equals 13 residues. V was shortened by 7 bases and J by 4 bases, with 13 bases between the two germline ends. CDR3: CASKRGSSTEAFF. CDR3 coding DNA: TGCGCCAGCAAGAGGGGGTCTAGCACTGAAGCTTTCTTT.

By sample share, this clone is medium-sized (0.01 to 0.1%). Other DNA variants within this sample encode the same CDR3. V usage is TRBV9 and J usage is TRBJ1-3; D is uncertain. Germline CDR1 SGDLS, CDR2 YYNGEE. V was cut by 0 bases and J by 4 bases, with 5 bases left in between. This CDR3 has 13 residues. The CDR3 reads CASSVGDGNTIYF. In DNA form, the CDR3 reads TGTGCCAGCAGCGTAGGAGACGGAAACACCATATATTTT.

Here the CDR3 reads CSASSVGRAGGYTF. CDR3 bases: TGCAGTGCTAGTTCGGTCGGCAGGGCAGGTGGCTACACCTTC. The chain links TRBV20-1 to TRBJ1-2, with a possible D match to TRBD1 (5 bases). Trimming left V 3 bases short and J 7 bases short, with 18 bases between. The CDR3 totals 14 residues. The V gene's germline CDR1 is DFQATT and CDR2 SNEGSKA (reference sequence).

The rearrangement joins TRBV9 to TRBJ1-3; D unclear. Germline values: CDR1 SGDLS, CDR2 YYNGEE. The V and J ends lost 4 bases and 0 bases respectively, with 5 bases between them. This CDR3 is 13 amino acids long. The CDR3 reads CASSSGSGNTIYF. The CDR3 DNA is TGTGCCAGCAGCTCGGGCTCTGGAAACACCATATATTTT. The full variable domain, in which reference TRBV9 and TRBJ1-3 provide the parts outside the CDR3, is DSGVTQTPKHLITATGQRVTLRCSPRSGDLSVYWYQQSLDQGLQFLIQYYNGEERAKGNILERFSAQQFPDLHSELNLSSLELGDSALYFCASSSGSGNTIYFGEGSWLTVV.

CDR3 nucleotides: TGTGCCAGCAGTGACAGGGCTAATACGCAGTATTTT. This codes for CASSDRANTQYF. V usage is TRBV28 and J usage is TRBJ2-3; TRBD1 matches 7 bases. The CDR3 is made up of 12 amino acids. Germline CDR1 reads MDHEN; CDR2 reads SYDVKM. The trim removed 5 bases at V and 7 bases at J, leaving 3 bases unmatched.

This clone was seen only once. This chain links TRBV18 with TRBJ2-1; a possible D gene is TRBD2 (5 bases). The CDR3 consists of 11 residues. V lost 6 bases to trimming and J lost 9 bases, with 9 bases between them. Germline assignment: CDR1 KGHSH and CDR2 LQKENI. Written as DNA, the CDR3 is TGTGCCAGCTCCTCGGGGTCTGAGCAGTTCTTC. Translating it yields CASSSGSEQFF.

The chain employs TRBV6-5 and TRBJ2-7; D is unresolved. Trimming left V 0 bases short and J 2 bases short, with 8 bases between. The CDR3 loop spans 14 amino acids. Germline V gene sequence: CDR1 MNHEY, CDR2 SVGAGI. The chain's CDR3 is CASSYSNEPYEQYF. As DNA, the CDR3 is TGTGCCAGCAGTTACTCGAATGAACCCTACGAGCAGTACTTC.

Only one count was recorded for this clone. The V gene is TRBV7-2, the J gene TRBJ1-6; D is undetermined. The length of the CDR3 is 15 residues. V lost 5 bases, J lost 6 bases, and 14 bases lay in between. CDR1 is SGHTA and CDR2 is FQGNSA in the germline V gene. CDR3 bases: TGTGCCAGCAGCATTCGCGGGATTATTAATTCACCCCTCCACTTT. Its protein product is CASSIRGIINSPLHF.